The TCR beta chain under discussion was sequenced for a study of cytomegalovirus exposure and HLA in healthy donors. Study outcomes and limitations: TCR beta V- and J-gene trimming was later associated with a missense DCLRE1C variant. Likely technical artifact: a cluster of highly shared sequence variants. Using the classifier, cytomegalovirus status was reportedly diagnosed with high specificity and sensitivity. Within an earlier analysis, most TCR beta V segments proved productive either about 87% or about 30% of the time.

Germline-derived CDR1 and CDR2 are SEHNR and FQNEAQ (reference sequence). V dropped 1 base and J dropped 10 bases, with 14 bases sitting between them. The CDR3 has 14 amino acids. The PCR made use of 60 Vbeta and 13 Jbeta primers. The method was immunoSEQ multiplex PCR; TCRdb's version includes in-frame clones alone and lacks a portion of them. The ten most abundant clones cover less than 6% of a sample with about 32,000 clones. As concerns this clone: Its antigen is unidentified.

This sequence was found in a female donor in good health and CMV-seronegative. V gene TRBV7-9 combines with J gene TRBJ2-1; TRBD1 might be the D (6 bases). The sample taken for sequencing was PBMCs. This chain's CDR3 is CASSLVPGAREQFF. Here the CDR3 DNA reads TGTGCCAGCAGCTTAGTGCCAGGGGCAAGGGAGCAGTTCTTC.